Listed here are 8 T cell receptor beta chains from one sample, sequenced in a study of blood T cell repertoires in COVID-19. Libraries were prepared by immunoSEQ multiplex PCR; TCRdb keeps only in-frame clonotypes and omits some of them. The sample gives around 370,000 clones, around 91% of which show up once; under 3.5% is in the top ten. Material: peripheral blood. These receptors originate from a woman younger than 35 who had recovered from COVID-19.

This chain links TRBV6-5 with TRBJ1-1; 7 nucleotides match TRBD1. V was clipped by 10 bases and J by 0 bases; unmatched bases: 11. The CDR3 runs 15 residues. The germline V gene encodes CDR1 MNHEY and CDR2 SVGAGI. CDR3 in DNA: TGTGCCACCCGGGACAGCGGGGGCATGAACACTGAAGCTTTCTTT. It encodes CATRDSGGMNTEAFF.

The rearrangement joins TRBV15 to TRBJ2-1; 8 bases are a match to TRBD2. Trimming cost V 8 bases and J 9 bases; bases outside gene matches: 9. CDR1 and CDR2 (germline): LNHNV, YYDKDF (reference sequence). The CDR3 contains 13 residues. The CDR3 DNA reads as TGTGCCACCGCTCAGCGGGAGTTGGGTGAGCAGTTCTTC. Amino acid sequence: CATAQRELGEQFF.

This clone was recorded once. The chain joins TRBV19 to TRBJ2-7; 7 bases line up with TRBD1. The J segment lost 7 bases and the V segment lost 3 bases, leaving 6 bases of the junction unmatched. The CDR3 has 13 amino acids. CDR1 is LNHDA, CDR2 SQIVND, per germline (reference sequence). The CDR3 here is CASSIQGVGEQYV. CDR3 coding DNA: TGTGCCAGTAGTATTCAGGGGGTGGGTGAGCAGTACGTC.

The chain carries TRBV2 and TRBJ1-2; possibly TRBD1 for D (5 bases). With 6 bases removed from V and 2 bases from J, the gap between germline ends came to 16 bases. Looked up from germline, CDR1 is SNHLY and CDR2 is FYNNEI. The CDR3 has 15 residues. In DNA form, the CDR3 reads TGTGCCAGCAGCCCCCTGGGCAGGGCGAACTATGGCTACACCTTC. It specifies CASSPLGRANYGYTF.

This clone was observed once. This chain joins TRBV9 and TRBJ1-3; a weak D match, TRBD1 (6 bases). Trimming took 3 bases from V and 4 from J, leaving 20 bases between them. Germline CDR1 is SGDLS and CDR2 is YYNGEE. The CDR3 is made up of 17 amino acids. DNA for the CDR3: TGTGCCAGCAGCGCAACCCCCAGCGGGGGCTTGGGAAACACCATATATTTT. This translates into CASSATPSGGLGNTIYF.

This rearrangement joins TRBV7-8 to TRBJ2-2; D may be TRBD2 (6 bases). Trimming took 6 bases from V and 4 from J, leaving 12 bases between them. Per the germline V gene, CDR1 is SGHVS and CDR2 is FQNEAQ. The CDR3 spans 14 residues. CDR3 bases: TGTGCCAGCAGGGGACTTAGAATCACCGGGGAGCTGTTTTTT. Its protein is CASRGLRITGELFF.

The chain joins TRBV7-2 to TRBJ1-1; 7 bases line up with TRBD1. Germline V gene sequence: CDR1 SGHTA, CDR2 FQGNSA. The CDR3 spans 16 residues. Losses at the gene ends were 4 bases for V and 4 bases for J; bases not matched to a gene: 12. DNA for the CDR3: TGTGCCAGCAGCTCGAGGGGGCCGGGGCTAGGCACTGAAGCTTTCTTT. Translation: CASSSRGPGLGTEAFF.

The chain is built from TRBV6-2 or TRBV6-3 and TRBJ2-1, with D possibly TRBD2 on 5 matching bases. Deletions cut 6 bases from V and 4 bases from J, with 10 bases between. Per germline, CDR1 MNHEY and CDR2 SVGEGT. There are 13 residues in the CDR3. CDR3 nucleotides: TGTGCCAGCAGCCCCCTAGCTTACAATGAGCAGTTCTTC. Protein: CASSPLAYNEQFF.